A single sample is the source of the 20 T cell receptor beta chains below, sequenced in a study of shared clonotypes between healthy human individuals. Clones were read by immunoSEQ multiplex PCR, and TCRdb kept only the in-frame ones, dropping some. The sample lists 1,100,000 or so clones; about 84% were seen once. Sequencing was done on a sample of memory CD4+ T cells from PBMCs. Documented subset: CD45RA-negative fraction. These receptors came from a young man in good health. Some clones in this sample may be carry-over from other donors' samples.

The CDR3 DNA reads as TGTGCCAGCAGTCCAACTAGCGGGAGGTCCTACAATGAGCAGTTCTTC. It yields the protein CASSPTSGRSYNEQFF. V usage is TRBV7-3 and J usage is TRBJ2-1, with 12 positions matching TRBD2. The CDR3 runs to 16 residues. The trim removed 6 bases at V and 1 base at J, leaving 4 bases unmatched. Looked up from germline, CDR1 is SGHTA and CDR2 is FQGTGA.

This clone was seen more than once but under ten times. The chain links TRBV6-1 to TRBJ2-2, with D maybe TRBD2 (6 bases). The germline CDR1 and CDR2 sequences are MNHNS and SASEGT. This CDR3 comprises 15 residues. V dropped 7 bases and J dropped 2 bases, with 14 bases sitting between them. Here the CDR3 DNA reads TGTGCCAGCAAGGCGGCTAGCGTAAACACCGGGGAGCTGTTTTTT. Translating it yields CASKAASVNTGELFF.

The CDR3: CASSDSVAGRGHYGYTF. CDR3 sequence (DNA): TGTGCCAGCAGTGACTCCGTAGCTGGCAGGGGGCACTATGGCTACACCTTC. The chain links TRBV6-4 to TRBJ1-2; 8 bases line up with TRBD1. V was clipped by 0 bases and J by 3 bases; unmatched bases: 9. The V gene's germline CDR1 is MRHNA and CDR2 SNTAGT. CDR3 length: 17 amino acids.

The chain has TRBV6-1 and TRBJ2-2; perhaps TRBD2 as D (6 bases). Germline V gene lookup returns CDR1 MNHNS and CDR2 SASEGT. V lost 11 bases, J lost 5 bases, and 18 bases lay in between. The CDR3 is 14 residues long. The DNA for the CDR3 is TGTGCCTCAAACCGGGACTGGAAAACCGGGGAGCTGTTTTTT. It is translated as CASNRDWKTGELFF.

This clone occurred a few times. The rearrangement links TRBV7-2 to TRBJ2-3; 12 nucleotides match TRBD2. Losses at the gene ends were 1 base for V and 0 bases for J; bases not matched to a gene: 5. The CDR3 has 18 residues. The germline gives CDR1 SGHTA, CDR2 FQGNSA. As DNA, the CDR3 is TGTGCCAGCAGCTTAGTGGCTAGCGGGAGGGGTAGCACAGATACGCAGTATTTT. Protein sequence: CASSLVASGRGSTDTQYF. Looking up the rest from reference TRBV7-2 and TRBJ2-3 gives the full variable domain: GAGVSQSPSNKVTEKGKDVELRCDPISGHTALYWYRQSLGQGLEFLIYFQGNSAPDKSGLPSDRFSAERTGGSVSTLTIQRTQQEDSAVYLCASSLVASGRGSTDTQYFGPGTRLTVL.

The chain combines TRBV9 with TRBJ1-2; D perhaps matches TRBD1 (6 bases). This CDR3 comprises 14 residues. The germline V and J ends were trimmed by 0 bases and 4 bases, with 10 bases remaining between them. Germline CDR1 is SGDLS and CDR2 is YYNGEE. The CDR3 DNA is TGTGCCAGCAGCGTAGAACAGGGTTTCTATGGCTACACCTTC. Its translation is CASSVEQGFYGYTF.

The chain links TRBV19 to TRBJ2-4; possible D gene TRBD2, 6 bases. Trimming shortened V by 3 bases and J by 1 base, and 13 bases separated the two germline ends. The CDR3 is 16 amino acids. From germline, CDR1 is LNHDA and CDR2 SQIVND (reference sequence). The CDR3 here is CASSIHGSIAKNIQYF. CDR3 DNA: TGTGCCAGTAGTATTCACGGGAGTATCGCCAAAAACATTCAGTACTTC.

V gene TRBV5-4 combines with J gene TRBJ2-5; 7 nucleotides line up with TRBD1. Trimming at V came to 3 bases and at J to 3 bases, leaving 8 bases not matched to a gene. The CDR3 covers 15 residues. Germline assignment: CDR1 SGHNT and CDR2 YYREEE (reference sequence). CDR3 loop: CASSSGTEVEETQYF. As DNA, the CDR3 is TGTGCCAGCAGCTCCGGGACAGAAGTTGAAGAGACCCAGTACTTC.

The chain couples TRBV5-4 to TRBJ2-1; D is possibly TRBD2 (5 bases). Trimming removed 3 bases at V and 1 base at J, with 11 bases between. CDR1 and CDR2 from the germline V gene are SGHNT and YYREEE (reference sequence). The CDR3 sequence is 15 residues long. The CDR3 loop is CASSSGSRSYNEQFF. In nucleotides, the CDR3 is TGTGCCAGCAGCTCGGGGTCGCGTTCCTACAATGAGCAGTTCTTC.

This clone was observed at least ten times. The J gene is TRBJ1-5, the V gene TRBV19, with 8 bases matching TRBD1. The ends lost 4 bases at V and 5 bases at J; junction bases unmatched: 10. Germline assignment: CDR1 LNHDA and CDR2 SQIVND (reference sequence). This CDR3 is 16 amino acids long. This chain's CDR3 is CASSKTGTGGDQPQHF. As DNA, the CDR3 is TGTGCCAGTAGTAAAACCGGGACAGGAGGTGATCAGCCCCAGCATTTT. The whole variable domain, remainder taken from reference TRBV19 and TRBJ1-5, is DGGITQSPKYLFRKEGQNVTLSCEQNLNHDAMYWYRQDPGQGLRLIYYSQIVNDFQKGDIAEGYSVSREKKESFPLTVTSAQKNPTAFYLCASSKTGTGGDQPQHFGDGTRLSIL.

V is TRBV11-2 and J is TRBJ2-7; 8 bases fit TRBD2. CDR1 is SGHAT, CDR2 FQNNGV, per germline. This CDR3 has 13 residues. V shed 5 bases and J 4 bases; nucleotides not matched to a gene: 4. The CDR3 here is CASSTGTSYEQYF. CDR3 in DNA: TGTGCCAGCAGCACCGGGACTAGTTACGAGCAGTACTTC.

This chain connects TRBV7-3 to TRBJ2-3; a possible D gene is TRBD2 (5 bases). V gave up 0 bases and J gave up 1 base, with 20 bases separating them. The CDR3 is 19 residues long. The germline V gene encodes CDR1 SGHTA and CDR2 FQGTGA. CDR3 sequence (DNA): TGTGCCAGCAGCTTAACGGCGGGCAGCCCGGCTTTCGGCACAGATACGCAGTATTTT. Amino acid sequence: CASSLTAGSPAFGTDTQYF. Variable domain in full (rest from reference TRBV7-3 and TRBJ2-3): GAGVSQTPSNKVTEKGKYVELRCDPISGHTALYWYRQSLGQGPEFLIYFQGTGAADDSGLPNDRFFAVRPEGSVSTLKIQRTERGDSAVYLCASSLTAGSPAFGTDTQYFGPGTRLTVL.

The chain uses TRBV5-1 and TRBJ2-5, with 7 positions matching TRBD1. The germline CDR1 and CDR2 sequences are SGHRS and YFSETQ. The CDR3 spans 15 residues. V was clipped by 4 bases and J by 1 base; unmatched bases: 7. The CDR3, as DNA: TGCGCCAGCAGCGCGCGGCAGGGGGTCCAAGAGACCCAGTACTTC. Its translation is CASSARQGVQETQYF.

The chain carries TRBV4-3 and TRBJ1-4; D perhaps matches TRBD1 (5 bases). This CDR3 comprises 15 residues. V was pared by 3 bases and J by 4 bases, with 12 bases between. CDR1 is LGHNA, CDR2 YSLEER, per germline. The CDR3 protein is CASSQGGAFNEKLFF. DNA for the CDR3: TGCGCCAGCAGCCAGGGAGGGGCTTTTAATGAAAAACTGTTTTTT.

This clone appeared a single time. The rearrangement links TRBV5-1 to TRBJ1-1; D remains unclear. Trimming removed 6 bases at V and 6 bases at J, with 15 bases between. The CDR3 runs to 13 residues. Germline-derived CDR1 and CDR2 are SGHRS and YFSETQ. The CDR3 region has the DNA TGCGCCAGCATCACAGACGGGATCGCTGAAGCTTTCTTT. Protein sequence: CASITDGIAEAFF.

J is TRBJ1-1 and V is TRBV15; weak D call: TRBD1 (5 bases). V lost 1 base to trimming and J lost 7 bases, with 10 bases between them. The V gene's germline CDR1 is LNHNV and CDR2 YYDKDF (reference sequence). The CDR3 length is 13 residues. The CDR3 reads CATSRGWGGEAFF. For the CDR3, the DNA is TGTGCCACCAGCAGAGGGTGGGGCGGTGAAGCTTTCTTT.

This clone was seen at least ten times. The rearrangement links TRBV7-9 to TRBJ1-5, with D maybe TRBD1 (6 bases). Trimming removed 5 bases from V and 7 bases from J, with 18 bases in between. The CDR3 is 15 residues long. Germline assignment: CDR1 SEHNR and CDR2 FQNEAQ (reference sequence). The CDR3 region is CASSPSGGARQPQHF. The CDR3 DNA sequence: TGTGCCAGCAGCCCTTCGGGGGGGGCCCGGCAGCCCCAGCATTTT.

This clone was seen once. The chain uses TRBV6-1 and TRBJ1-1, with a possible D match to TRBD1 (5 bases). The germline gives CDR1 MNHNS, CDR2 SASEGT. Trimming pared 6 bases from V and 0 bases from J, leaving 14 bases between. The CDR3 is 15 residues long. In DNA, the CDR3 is TGTGCCAGCAGCCCTAGGGACGGCATGAACACTGAAGCTTTCTTT. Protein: CASSPRDGMNTEAFF.

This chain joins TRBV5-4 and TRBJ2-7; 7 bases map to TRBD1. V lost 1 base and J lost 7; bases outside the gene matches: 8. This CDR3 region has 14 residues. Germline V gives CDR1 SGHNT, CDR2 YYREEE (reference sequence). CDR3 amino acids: CASSLTSSTGEQYF. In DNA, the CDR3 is TGTGCCAGCAGCTTGACTAGTTCGACAGGGGAGCAGTACTTC. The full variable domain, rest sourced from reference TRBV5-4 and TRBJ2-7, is ETGVTQSPTHLIKTRGQQVTLRCSSQSGHNTVSWYQQALGQGPQFIFQYYREEENGRGNFPPRFSGLQFPNYSSELNVNALELDDSALYLCASSLTSSTGEQYFGPGTRLTVT.

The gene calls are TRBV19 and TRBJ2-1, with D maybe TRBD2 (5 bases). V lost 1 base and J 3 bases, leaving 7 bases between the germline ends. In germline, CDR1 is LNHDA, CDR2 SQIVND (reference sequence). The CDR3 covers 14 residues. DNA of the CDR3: TGTGCCAGTAGTATAGGGACTCGCTACAATGAGCAGTTCTTC. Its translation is CASSIGTRYNEQFF.